Below are 21 T cell receptor beta chains sequenced from a single sample in a study of cytomegalovirus exposure and HLA in healthy donors (dated by TCRdb to about 2017). Libraries were built with the immunoSEQ multiplex PCR assay. A mixture of 60 forward primers for TCR Vbeta segments and 13 reverse primers for TCR Jbeta segments was used in the multiplex PCR. TCRdb provides this immuneACCESS table in a form limited to in-frame rearrangements. Some clones are lacking; in checked studies, under half of them reflect an unresolved V gene, and why the rest are absent is not known. The sample records fewer than 200,000 clones, approximately 81% of which are singletons. Approximately 1.5% of the sample lies in the top ten. The source material was PBMCs. These receptors originate from a male donor in good health and CMV-seronegative.

The chain combines TRBV27 with TRBJ1-5; maybe TRBD1 (5 bases). The germline V and J ends were trimmed by 1 base and 3 bases, with 7 bases remaining between them. CDR1 and CDR2 (germline): MNHEY, SMNVEV (reference sequence). CDR3 length: 14 amino acids. In DNA form, the CDR3 reads TGTGCCAGCAGTTTATTACAGGACAATCAGCCCCAGCATTTT. It is translated as CASSLLQDNQPQHF.

J is TRBJ2-3 and V is TRBV7-9, with 10 positions matching TRBD2. CDR3 length equals 15 residues. CDR1 SEHNR and CDR2 FQNEAQ come from the germline V gene (reference sequence). V lost 5 bases and J lost 2; bases outside the gene matches: 4. The DNA of the CDR3 is TGTGCCAGCAGCCTCGGGACTAGCGACACAGATACGCAGTATTTT. Amino acid sequence: CASSLGTSDTDTQYF. Together with reference TRBV7-9 and TRBJ2-3, the CDR3 gives the full variable domain: DTGVSQNPRHKITKRGQNVTFRCDPISEHNRLYWYRQTLGQGPEFLTYFQNEAQLEKSRLLSDRFSAERPKGSFSTLEIQRTEQGDSAMYLCASSLGTSDTDTQYFGPGTRLTVL.

The chain combines TRBV19 with TRBJ1-5; tentative D call: TRBD1 (5 bases). The germline CDR1 and CDR2 sequences are LNHDA and SQIVND (reference sequence). Trimming removed 1 base at V and 0 bases at J, with 10 bases between. The CDR3 length is 16 residues. Here the CDR3 DNA reads TGTGCCAGTAGTATAGGGCAGGGCTTTAGCAATCAGCCCCAGCATTTT. Translation: CASSIGQGFSNQPQHF.

A few counts support this clone. This chain uses TRBV5-1 with TRBJ2-3, with 11 bases identical to TRBD2. This CDR3 is built from 15 residues. Germline values: CDR1 SGHRS, CDR2 YFSETQ. Unmatched junction bases numbered 12, after V lost 7 bases and J lost 8 bases. CDR3 sequence: CASRYLAGGQGTQYF. The CDR3 nucleotides are TGCGCCAGCCGTTACTTAGCGGGGGGGCAAGGTACGCAGTATTTT. Full variable domain (outside the CDR3, taken from reference TRBV5-1 and TRBJ2-3): KAGVTQTPRYLIKTRGQQVTLSCSPISGHRSVSWYQQTPGQGLQFLFEYFSETQRNKGNFPGRFSGRQFSNSRSEMNVSTLELGDSALYLCASRYLAGGQGTQYFGPGTRLTVL.

CDR3 coding DNA: TGTGCCAGCAGCGTTTCTGTGGGACAGGGGGCGAACCGTCCAGATACGCAGTATTTT. It encodes CASSVSVGQGANRPDTQYF. The V call is TRBV9, the J call TRBJ2-3; 12 bases fit TRBD1. The CDR3 is 19 amino acids. V trimming: 2 bases; J trimming: 4 bases; junction bases outside the gene matches: 14. The germline CDR1 and CDR2 sequences are SGDLS and YYNGEE.

The genes are TRBV19 and TRBJ1-2; D is unclear. Germline V gives CDR1 LNHDA, CDR2 SQIVND (reference sequence). The V gene lost 2 bases and the J gene lost 1 base, with 11 bases spanning the gap. The CDR3 is 15 residues long. CDR3 loop: CASSIRSGLNYGYTF. As DNA, the CDR3 is TGTGCCAGTAGTATACGGAGCGGCCTTAACTATGGCTACACCTTC. The variable domain in full, with the rest retrieved from reference TRBV19 and TRBJ1-2, is DGGITQSPKYLFRKEGQNVTLSCEQNLNHDAMYWYRQDPGQGLRLIYYSQIVNDFQKGDIAEGYSVSREKKESFPLTVTSAQKNPTAFYLCASSIRSGLNYGYTFGSGTRLTVV.

This clone came up a few times. The chain combines TRBV18 with TRBJ1-1; 8 positions agree with TRBD1. V was pared by 4 bases and J by 0 bases, with 10 bases of the junction left unmatched. Per germline, CDR1 KGHSH and CDR2 LQKENI. The CDR3 is 17 residues long. This CDR3 is CASSQMGTGQVNTEAFF. Written as DNA, the CDR3 is TGTGCCAGCTCACAAATGGGAACGGGACAGGTGAACACTGAAGCTTTCTTT.

V and J are TRBV7-9 and TRBJ2-3, with 10 bases that match TRBD2. V was clipped by 5 bases and J by 9 bases; unmatched bases: 11. In germline, CDR1 is SEHNR, CDR2 FQNEAQ (reference sequence). CDR3 length equals 15 residues. CDR3 residues: CASSLGLAELGTQYF. CDR3 in DNA: TGTGCCAGCAGCCTTGGACTAGCGGAGCTAGGGACGCAGTATTTT.

The chain couples TRBV7-6 to TRBJ2-7; D is possibly TRBD2 (6 bases). The CDR3 loop spans 13 amino acids. V was pared by 1 base and J by 3 bases, with 7 bases between. Germline V gene data show CDR1 as SGHVS and CDR2 as FNYEAQ. The CDR3 is CASSLGGLYEQYF. CDR3 sequence (DNA): TGTGCCAGCAGCTTAGGGGGACTCTACGAGCAGTACTTC.

The chain uses TRBV6-1 and TRBJ2-7, with a weak D call TRBD1 (5 bases). V gave up 4 bases and J gave up 2 bases, with 15 bases separating them. The CDR3 is made up of 15 amino acids. From germline, CDR1 is MNHNS and CDR2 SASEGT. The CDR3 coding sequence is TGTGCCAGCAGTGGCAACCACAGGCGTCCCTACGAGCAGTACTTC. It encodes CASSGNHRRPYEQYF.

V and J are TRBV14 and TRBJ1-6; no definite D call. The CDR3 is 16 amino acids. The germline V and J ends were trimmed by 1 base and 5 bases, with 12 bases remaining between them. Germline values: CDR1 SGHDN, CDR2 FVKESK. In nucleotides, the CDR3 is TGTGCCAGCAGCCAAGTAACGGGTATGAATAATTCACCCCTCCACTTT. It is translated as CASSQVTGMNNSPLHF.

Only a few counts were recorded for this clone. The chain is built from TRBV19 and TRBJ1-5; the match to TRBD1 covers 9 bases. J lost 8 bases, V lost 2 bases, and 7 bases had no gene match. Looked up from germline, CDR1 is LNHDA and CDR2 is SQIVND (reference sequence). This CDR3 region has 15 residues. The CDR3 sequence: CASSISGTGWEPQHF. The CDR3 region has the DNA TGTGCCAGTAGTATATCCGGGACAGGGTGGGAGCCCCAGCATTTT.

The chain uses TRBV14 and TRBJ2-7; D possibly corresponds to TRBD2 (6 bases). Trimming stripped 5 bases from V and 2 bases from J, with 22 bases between. From germline, CDR1 is SGHDN and CDR2 FVKESK. This CDR3 comprises 17 residues. CDR3 in amino acids: CASSGRALSGLTYEQYF. CDR3 bases: TGTGCCAGCAGCGGGCGAGCTCTTAGCGGTTTAACCTACGAGCAGTACTTC.

The V and J genes are TRBV7-9 and TRBJ1-4; possible D gene TRBD1, 6 bases. Trimming took off 5 bases at V and 4 bases at J, with 17 bases between the two ends. Germline V gives CDR1 SEHNR, CDR2 FQNEAQ (reference sequence). The CDR3 contains 16 residues. The CDR3 sequence: CASSQSSQGYNEKLFF. In nucleotides, the CDR3 is TGTGCCAGCAGCCAATCCTCTCAGGGGTATAATGAAAAACTGTTTTTT.

The V and J genes are TRBV5-5 and TRBJ2-7, with 8 bases that match TRBD2. The junction had 10 bases not matched to a gene; V was cut back by 2 bases and J by 3 bases. Per the germline V gene, CDR1 is SGHKS and CDR2 is YYEKEE (reference sequence). The CDR3 covers 16 residues. CDR3 amino acids: CASSFAEGAGVYEQYF. CDR3 DNA sequence: TGTGCCAGCAGCTTTGCCGAGGGAGCGGGGGTCTACGAGCAGTACTTC.

The chain has TRBV6-5 and TRBJ2-3; TRBD2 is a possible D gene (5 bases). The V end was cut by 6 bases, the J end by 6 bases, with 16 bases between. CDR3 length equals 14 residues. Germline CDR1 reads MNHEY; CDR2 reads SVGAGI. CDR3 in DNA: TGTGCCAGCAGCTACGGCCTAGCTTTCGATACGCAGTATTTT. Translation: CASSYGLAFDTQYF.

CDR3 residues: CSVARGIRADTQYF. CDR3 nucleotides: TGCAGCGTTGCCAGGGGAATTCGTGCAGATACGCAGTATTTT. J is TRBJ2-3 and V is TRBV29-1; perhaps TRBD1 as D (6 bases). Trimming took 4 bases from V and 4 from J, leaving 15 bases between them. Germline lookup yields CDR1 SQVTM and CDR2 ANQGSEA. The CDR3 contains 14 residues.

This clone was seen a few times. The chain combines TRBV9 with TRBJ2-3; the match to TRBD2 covers 11 bases. The trim removed 0 bases at V and 1 base at J, leaving 1 base unmatched. The CDR3 loop spans 16 amino acids. The germline CDR1 and CDR2 sequences are SGDLS and YYNGEE. The CDR3 sequence: CASSVGTSGRTDTQYF. The CDR3 bases are TGTGCCAGCAGCGTAGGGACTAGCGGGCGCACAGATACGCAGTATTTT.

The chain couples TRBV27 to TRBJ2-2; 7 bases align to TRBD1. Germline V lookup: CDR1 MNHEY, CDR2 SMNVEV (reference sequence). The CDR3 is 13 residues long. V lost 2 bases and J lost 6; bases outside the gene matches: 0. The CDR3 sequence: CASSLGQAGELFF. The DNA of the CDR3 is TGTGCCAGCAGTTTAGGACAGGCCGGGGAGCTGTTTTTT.

This clone was observed once. CDR3 DNA: TGTGCCAGCAGCTTATCTTCTCGGGGTTTCGTGTATGGCTACACCTTC. Translation: CASSLSSRGFVYGYTF. This chain uses TRBV7-8 with TRBJ1-2; D ambiguous. The CDR3 sequence is 16 residues long. Germline V gene sequence: CDR1 SGHVS, CDR2 FQNEAQ. Trimming removed 2 bases at V and 5 bases at J, with 18 bases between. Using reference TRBV7-8 and TRBJ1-2 for the parts outside the CDR3, the full variable domain is GAGVSQSPRYKVAKRGQDVALRCDPISGHVSLFWYQQALGQGPEFLTYFQNEAQLDKSGLPSDRFFAERPEGSVSTLKIQRTQQEDSAVYLCASSLSSRGFVYGYTFGSGTRLTVV.

The chain joins TRBV28 to TRBJ1-2; tentative D call: TRBD1 (6 bases). The V gene lost 6 bases and the J gene lost 2 bases, with 7 bases spanning the gap. Germline lookup yields CDR1 MDHEN and CDR2 SYDVKM. The CDR3 sequence is 12 residues long. CDR3 DNA sequence: TGTGCCAGCAGGCAGGGGAACTATGGCTACACCTTC. This sequence encodes CASRQGNYGYTF.